The 26 T cell receptor beta chains below come from one sample, sequenced in a study of CD8+ T cells in alopecia areata listed by TCRdb under 2018. The library relied on the immunoSEQ multiplex PCR assay. RNA was extracted from all samples and reverse transcribed into cDNA as template for TCR sequencing. TCRdb carries this immuneACCESS record with in-frame sequences only. Its versions omit some clonotypes, under half of them owing to an unresolved V gene in the studies checked, with the rest unexplained. The sample records approximately 210,000 clones, around 65% of which are singletons. The ten largest account for 0.95% to 1.5% of the sample. Per the publication, the treatment or condition label means: oral pan-JAK inhibitor, 5-10 mg twice daily. The sample here was CD4+ T cells sorted from blood, taken at approximately week 45, from a patient treated with tofacitinib. These receptors were obtained from a human donor with alopecia areata.

The gene calls are TRBV5-6 and TRBJ2-5; possibly TRBD1 for D (5 bases). Trimming shortened V by 1 base and J by 5 bases, and 21 bases separated the two germline ends. The CDR3 is 17 amino acids. The germline V gene encodes CDR1 SGHDT and CDR2 YYEEEE. The CDR3 sequence is CASSLQGRTMNFETQYF. CDR3 DNA: TGTGCCAGCAGCTTGCAGGGCCGGACCATGAATTTTGAGACCCAGTACTTC.

The chain carries TRBV21-1 and TRBJ1-2; the D call in the table, TRBD1, was not verified against the DNA. TRBV21-1 is noted as a pseudogene. This CDR3 is built from 14 residues. CDR3 in DNA: TGTGCCAACATTGCCGGGACAGGGGGTTATGGCTACACCTTC. Residues: CANIAGTGGYGYTF.

This rearrangement joins TRBV7-2 to TRBJ2-1; 7 bases are shared with TRBD1. Germline V gene lookup returns CDR1 SGHTA and CDR2 FQGNSA. CDR3 length: 13 amino acids. Losses at the gene ends were 7 bases for V and 6 bases for J; bases not matched to a gene: 6. The CDR3 is CASNRDRVNEQFF. CDR3 bases: TGTGCCAGCAACCGAGACAGGGTCAATGAGCAGTTCTTC. The variable domain in full, completed from reference TRBV7-2 and TRBJ2-1, reads GAGVSQSPSNKVTEKGKDVELRCDPISGHTALYWYRQSLGQGLEFLIYFQGNSAPDKSGLPSDRFSAERTGGSVSTLTIQRTQQEDSAVYLCASNRDRVNEQFFGPGTRLTVL.

V usage is TRBV29-1 and J usage is TRBJ1-1, with a tentative D call TRBD1 (5 bases). This CDR3 contains 13 residues. The germline V gene encodes CDR1 SQVTM and CDR2 ANQGSEA. Trimming took off 7 bases at V and 2 bases at J, with 14 bases between the two ends. Here the CDR3 DNA reads TGCAGCGCAGGTCGGGGCCTTAACACTGAAGCTTTCTTT. Amino acid sequence: CSAGRGLNTEAFF.

The chain carries TRBV5-6 and TRBJ1-5, with D hard to call. CDR3 size: 14 residues. Germline assignment: CDR1 SGHDT and CDR2 YYEEEE. V was trimmed by 2 bases and J by 1 base, leaving 7 bases between them. The CDR3 nucleotides read TGTGCCAGCAGCTTTCGCGGGAGCAATCAGCCCCAGCATTTT. Translation: CASSFRGSNQPQHF.

V is TRBV30 and J is TRBJ2-7; 11 bases line up with TRBD2. The CDR3 has 14 amino acids. The V segment lost 5 bases and the J segment 6 bases; nucleotides outside the gene matches: 9. CDR1 and CDR2 (germline): GTSNPN, SVGIG (reference sequence). Here the CDR3 reads CAWATSGGVSEQYF. For the CDR3, the DNA is TGTGCCTGGGCTACTAGCGGGGGTGTTTCCGAGCAGTACTTC.

V gene TRBV29-1 combines with J gene TRBJ1-5, with a tentative D call TRBD1 (5 bases). V lost 6 bases and J 3 bases, leaving 12 bases between the germline ends. The germline gives CDR1 SQVTM, CDR2 ANQGSEA. The CDR3 has 13 residues. CDR3 in DNA: TGCAGCGTAAAAACAGGCCCCAATCAGCCCCAGCATTTT. Its protein product is CSVKTGPNQPQHF.

The chain carries TRBV7-6 and TRBJ2-2; no firm D call. This CDR3 comprises 15 residues. Trimming shortened V by 6 bases and J by 4 bases, and 15 bases separated the two germline ends. Germline CDR1 and CDR2: SGHVS and FNYEAQ. CDR3 sequence (DNA): TGTGCCAGCAGGTCCACCAAGGGCGGCACCGGGGAGCTGTTTTTT. Its protein is CASRSTKGGTGELFF. The complete variable domain, with remaining parts taken from reference TRBV7-6 and TRBJ2-2, reads GAGVSQSPRYKVTKRGQDVALRCDPISGHVSLYWYRQALGQGPEFLTYFNYEAQQDKSGLPNDRFSAERPEGSISTLTIQRTEQRDSAMYRCASRSTKGGTGELFFGEGSRLTVL.

The gene calls are TRBV7-7 and TRBJ1-6; a weak D match, TRBD1 (6 bases). V shed 5 bases and J shed 8 bases, with 16 bases lying between them. The CDR3 sequence is 15 residues long. Germline values: CDR1 SSHAT, CDR2 FNYEAQ (reference sequence). Here the CDR3 reads CASSRPGTMDSPLHF. CDR3 nucleotides: TGTGCCAGCAGCAGGCCCGGGACAATGGATTCACCCCTCCACTTT. The full variable domain, its missing parts supplied by reference TRBV7-7 and TRBJ1-6, is GAGVSQSPRYKVTKRGQDVTLRCDPISSHATLYWYQQALGQGPEFLTYFNYEAQPDKSGLPSDRFSAERPEGSISTLTIQRTEQRDSAMYRCASSRPGTMDSPLHFGNGTRLTVT.

Only a few counts were recorded for this clone. The chain couples TRBV29-1 to TRBJ1-2; 11 positions agree with TRBD1. This CDR3 comprises 16 residues. CDR1 SQVTM and CDR2 ANQGSEA come from the germline V gene. After removal of 0 bases from V and 5 bases from J, the junction contained 8 bases not matched to a gene. The CDR3 reads CSVEDPRTGGLYGYTF. CDR3 DNA: TGCAGCGTTGAAGATCCCCGGACAGGGGGCTTGTATGGCTACACCTTC.

J is TRBJ1-2 and V is TRBV6-6; D unresolved. CDR3 size: 16 residues. The germline CDR1 and CDR2 sequences are MNHNY and SVGAGI (reference sequence). Deletions cut 6 bases from V and 1 base from J, with 18 bases between. CDR3 nucleotides: TGTGCCAGCAGAACGAGGCGGGTGGGCGATAACTATGGCTACACCTTC. It specifies CASRTRRVGDNYGYTF.

The chain employs TRBV27 and TRBJ1-6; 9 positions agree with TRBD1. CDR1 is MNHEY and CDR2 is SMNVEV in the germline V gene (reference sequence). V lost 4 bases to trimming and J lost 9 bases; unmatched junction nucleotides: 16. The CDR3 is made up of 18 amino acids. In nucleotides, the CDR3 is TGTGCCAGCAGTTCCAGGACCGGGACAGGGTTAAGTAGTTCACCCCTCCACTTT. Translated: CASSSRTGTGLSSSPLHF.

This rearrangement joins TRBV30 to TRBJ1-1; D uncertain. The length of the CDR3 is 11 residues. From germline, CDR1 is GTSNPN and CDR2 SVGIG (reference sequence). Trimming cost V 5 bases and J 6 bases, with 10 bases left between them. The CDR3 loop is CAWGKSPEAFF. The DNA of the CDR3 is TGTGCCTGGGGAAAGAGCCCTGAAGCTTTCTTT.

The chain couples TRBV29-1 to TRBJ2-7; D perhaps matches TRBD1 (5 bases). Germline CDR1 is SQVTM and CDR2 is ANQGSEA. The CDR3 has 14 amino acids. The germline V and J ends were trimmed by 2 bases and 2 bases, with 13 bases remaining between them. CDR3 in DNA: TGCAGCGTTGAAAATCGCCAGGGCGCCTACGAGCAGTACTTC. This translates into CSVENRQGAYEQYF.

V usage is TRBV9 and J usage is TRBJ2-2; 11 nucleotides line up with TRBD1. Looked up from germline, CDR1 is SGDLS and CDR2 is YYNGEE. J lost 6 bases, V lost 4 bases, and 5 bases had no gene match. The CDR3 totals 15 residues. The CDR3 sequence is CASSPGTGGAGELFF. CDR3 bases: TGTGCCAGCAGCCCCGGGACAGGGGGTGCCGGGGAGCTGTTTTTT.

V gene TRBV7-2 combines with J gene TRBJ1-5, with no clear D. The CDR3 totals 14 residues. The germline V gene encodes CDR1 SGHTA and CDR2 FQGNSA. V gave up 5 bases and J gave up 1 base, with 9 bases separating them. DNA of the CDR3: TGTGCCAGCAGCCAATACGGGAGCAATCAGCCCCAGCATTTT. Amino acid sequence: CASSQYGSNQPQHF.

As regards this clone: The same CDR3 also results from other DNA sequences found in this sample. The chain is built from TRBV30 and TRBJ2-3, with D uncertain. Germline-derived CDR1 and CDR2 are GTSNPN and SVGIG (reference sequence). Trimming removed 2 bases at V and 4 bases at J, with 7 bases between. CDR3 length: 12 amino acids. This CDR3 reads CAWSRWADTQYF. The DNA of the CDR3 is TGTGCCTGGAGTAGGTGGGCAGATACGCAGTATTTT.

This chain uses TRBV12-5 with TRBJ1-1; 8 nucleotides match TRBD1. In germline, CDR1 is LGHNT, CDR2 FRNRAP. J gave up 1 base and V 4 bases, and 5 bases lay outside the gene matches. The CDR3 length is 15 residues. This CDR3 is CASGSRTGTNTEAFF. In DNA, the CDR3 is TGTGCTAGTGGTTCGAGGACAGGGACGAACACTGAAGCTTTCTTT.

J is TRBJ1-2 and V is TRBV25-1; D remains unclear. V was clipped by 3 bases and J by 3 bases, with 11 bases between them. This CDR3 spans 14 amino acids. Germline values: CDR1 MGHDK, CDR2 SYGVNS. The CDR3 region is CASSDPTRYYGYTF. The CDR3 DNA reads TGTGCCAGCAGTGACCCAACAAGATACTATGGCTACACCTTC.

The chain carries TRBV6-5 and TRBJ2-3; 12 bases align to TRBD2. The ends lost 3 bases at V and 5 bases at J; junction bases unmatched: 6. From germline, CDR1 is MNHEY and CDR2 SVGAGI. The CDR3 is 16 amino acids. CDR3 amino acids: CASSYQTSGGGDTQYF. Written as DNA, the CDR3 is TGTGCCAGCAGTTATCAGACTAGCGGGGGCGGAGATACGCAGTATTTT.

This clone was seen more than once but under ten times. The chain combines TRBV7-2 with TRBJ2-7, with D unresolved. Looked up from germline, CDR1 is SGHTA and CDR2 is FQGNSA. V was clipped by 3 bases and J by 5 bases, with 17 bases between them. The CDR3 spans 15 residues. CDR3 loop: CASSLASRLINEQYF. CDR3 sequence (DNA): TGTGCCAGCAGCTTGGCGTCCAGGCTGATAAACGAGCAGTACTTC.

About this clone itself: The same CDR3 can be traced to other DNA sequences in this sample. This chain links TRBV7-9 with TRBJ2-6; D gene ambiguous. Germline CDR1 and CDR2: SEHNR and FQNEAQ (reference sequence). The CDR3 length is 16 residues. Trimming removed 1 base at V and 1 base at J, with 8 bases between. CDR3 protein: CASSLVSGSGANVLTF. In DNA form, the CDR3 reads TGTGCCAGCAGCTTAGTGTCGGGTTCTGGGGCCAACGTCCTGACTTTC.

This clone was counted only a few times. The V gene is TRBV7-3, the J gene TRBJ2-7; D might be TRBD2 (6 bases). From germline, CDR1 is SGHTA and CDR2 FQGTGA. This CDR3 is built from 16 residues. V lost 2 bases, J lost 6 bases, and 20 bases lay in between. CDR3 nucleotide sequence: TGTGCCAGCAGCTTAGCGTCGACGGCGGGGAGCAGCGAGCAGTACTTC. Its translation: CASSLASTAGSSEQYF.

This clone was counted a few times. The chain employs TRBV6-1 and TRBJ1-1; D is unclear. CDR3 size: 14 residues. Trimming removed 2 bases from V and 5 bases from J, with 12 bases in between. Germline assignment: CDR1 MNHNS and CDR2 SASEGT. CDR3 region: CASSEPTDGTEAFF. CDR3 nucleotides: TGTGCCAGCAGTGAACCTACAGACGGGACTGAAGCTTTCTTT.

This clone came up a few times. Additional DNA sequences in this sample encode the identical CDR3. The chain has TRBV29-1 and TRBJ1-1; weak D call: TRBD1 (5 bases). Trimming stripped 6 bases from V and 1 base from J, with 12 bases between. Germline values: CDR1 SQVTM, CDR2 ANQGSEA. This CDR3 spans 13 amino acids. Written as DNA, the CDR3 is TGCAGCGTCGCAACCGGGACGAACACTGAAGCTTTCTTT. It specifies CSVATGTNTEAFF.

The chain combines TRBV30 with TRBJ2-1, with 12 bases lining up with TRBD2. This CDR3 has 16 amino acids. J lost 10 bases, V lost 0 bases, and 10 bases had no gene match. In germline, CDR1 is GTSNPN, CDR2 SVGIG (reference sequence). As DNA, the CDR3 is TGTGCCTGGAGTGTAAGGGCTAGCGGGGGGGTAGTCGAGCAGTTCTTC. This encodes CAWSVRASGGVVEQFF. Using reference TRBV30 and TRBJ2-1 for the parts outside the CDR3, the full variable domain is SQTIHQWPATLVQPVGSPLSLECTVEGTSNPNLYWYRQAAGRGLQLLFYSVGIGQISSEVPQNLSASRPQDRQFILSSKKLLLSDSGFYLCAWSVRASGGVVEQFFGPGTRLTVL.